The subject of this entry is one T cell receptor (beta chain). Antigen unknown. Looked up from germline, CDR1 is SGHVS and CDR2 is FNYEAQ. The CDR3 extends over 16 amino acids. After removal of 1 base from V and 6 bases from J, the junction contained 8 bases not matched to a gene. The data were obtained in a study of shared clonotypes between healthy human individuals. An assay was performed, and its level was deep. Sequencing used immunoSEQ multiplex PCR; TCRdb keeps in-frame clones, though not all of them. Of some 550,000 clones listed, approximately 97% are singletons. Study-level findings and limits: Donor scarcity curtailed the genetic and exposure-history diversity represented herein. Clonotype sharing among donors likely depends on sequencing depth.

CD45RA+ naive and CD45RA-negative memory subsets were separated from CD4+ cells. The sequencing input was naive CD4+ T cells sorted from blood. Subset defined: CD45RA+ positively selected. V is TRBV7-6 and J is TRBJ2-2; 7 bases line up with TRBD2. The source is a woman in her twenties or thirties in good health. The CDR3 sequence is CASSLEWRESAGELFF. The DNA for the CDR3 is TGTGCCAGCAGCTTAGAGTGGCGGGAGTCGGCCGGGGAGCTGTTTTTT.